This TCR beta chain stems from a study of cytomegalovirus exposure and HLA in healthy donors. Study conclusions and caveats: Donors were assumed by presence/absence analyses to have roughly uniform sequencing depth.

Turning to this clone: Its matching antigen is unknown.

The PCR ran on 60 Vbeta and 13 Jbeta primers. Assay: immunoSEQ multiplex PCR; the TCRdb copy retains only in-frame clones and omits some. The sample consists of 120,000 or so clones, roughly a sixth of them appearing once. The CDR3 is 14 residues long. The germline gives CDR1 MNHEY, CDR2 SMNVEV (reference sequence). The V and J ends lost 6 bases and 1 base, in that order; junction bases with no gene match: 6. The specimen was PBMCs. The chain recombines TRBV27 with TRBJ2-7; TRBD2 matches at 7 bases. This receptor was identified in a female donor in good health and CMV-seropositive. The chain's CDR3 is CASSEWGGSYEQYF. The CDR3 nucleotides are TGTGCCAGCAGCGAATGGGGGGGTTCCTACGAGCAGTACTTC.